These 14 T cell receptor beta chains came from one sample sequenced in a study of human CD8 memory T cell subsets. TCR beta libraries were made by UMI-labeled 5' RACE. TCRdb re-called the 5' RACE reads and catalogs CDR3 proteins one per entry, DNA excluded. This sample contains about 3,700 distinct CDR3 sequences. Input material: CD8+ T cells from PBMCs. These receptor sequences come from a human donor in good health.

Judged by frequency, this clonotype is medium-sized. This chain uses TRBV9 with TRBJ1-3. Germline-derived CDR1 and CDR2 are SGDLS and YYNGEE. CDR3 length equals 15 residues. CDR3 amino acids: CASSVDGGSGNTIYF. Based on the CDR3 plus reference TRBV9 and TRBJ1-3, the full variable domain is DSGVTQTPKHLITATGQRVTLRCSPRSGDLSVYWYQQSLDQGLQFLIQYYNGEERAKGNILERFSAQQFPDLHSELNLSSLELGDSALYFCASSVDGGSGNTIYFGEGSWLTVV.

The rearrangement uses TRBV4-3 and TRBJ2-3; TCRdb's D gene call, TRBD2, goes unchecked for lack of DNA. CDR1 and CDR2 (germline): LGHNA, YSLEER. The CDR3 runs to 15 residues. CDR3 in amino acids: CASSQGSGRSDTQYF.

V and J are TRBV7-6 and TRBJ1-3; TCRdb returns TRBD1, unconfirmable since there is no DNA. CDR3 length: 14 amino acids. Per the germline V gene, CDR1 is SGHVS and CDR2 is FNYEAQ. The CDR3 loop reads CASSSGRGSDTIYF.

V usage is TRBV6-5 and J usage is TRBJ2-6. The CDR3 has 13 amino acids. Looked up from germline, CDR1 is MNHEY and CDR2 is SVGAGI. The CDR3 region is CASSDSGANVLTF.

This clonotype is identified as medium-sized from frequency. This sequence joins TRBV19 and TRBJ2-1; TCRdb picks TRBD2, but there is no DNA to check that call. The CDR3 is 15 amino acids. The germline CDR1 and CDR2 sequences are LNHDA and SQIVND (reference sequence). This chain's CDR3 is CASRSGAISYNEQFF.

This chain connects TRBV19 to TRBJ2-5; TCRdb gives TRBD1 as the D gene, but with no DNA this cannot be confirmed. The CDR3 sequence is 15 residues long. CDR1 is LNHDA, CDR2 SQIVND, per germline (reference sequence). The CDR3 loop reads CASSIFPTGQETQYF.

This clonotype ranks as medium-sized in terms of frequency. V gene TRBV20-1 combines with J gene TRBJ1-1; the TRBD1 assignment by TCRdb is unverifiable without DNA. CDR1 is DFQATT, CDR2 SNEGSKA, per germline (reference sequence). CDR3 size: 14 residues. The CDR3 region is CSARAGTGSTEAFF.

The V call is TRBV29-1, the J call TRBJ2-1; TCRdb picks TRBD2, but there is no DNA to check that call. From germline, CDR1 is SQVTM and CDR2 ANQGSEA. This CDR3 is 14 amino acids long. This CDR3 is CSVASSGPYNEQFF.

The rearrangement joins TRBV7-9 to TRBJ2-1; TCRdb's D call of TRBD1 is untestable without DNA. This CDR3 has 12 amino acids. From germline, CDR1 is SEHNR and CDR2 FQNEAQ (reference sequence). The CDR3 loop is CASSPVVNEQFF.

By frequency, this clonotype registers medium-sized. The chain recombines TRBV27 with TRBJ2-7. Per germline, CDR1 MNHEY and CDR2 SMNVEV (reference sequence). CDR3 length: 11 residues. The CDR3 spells CASSGRGQQYF.

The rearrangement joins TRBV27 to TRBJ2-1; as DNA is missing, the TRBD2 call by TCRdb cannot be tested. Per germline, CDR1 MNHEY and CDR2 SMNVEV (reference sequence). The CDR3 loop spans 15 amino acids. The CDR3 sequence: CASSSSAFLYNEQFF.

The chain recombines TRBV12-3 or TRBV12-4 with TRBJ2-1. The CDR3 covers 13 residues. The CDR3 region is CASSFDTYNEQFF.

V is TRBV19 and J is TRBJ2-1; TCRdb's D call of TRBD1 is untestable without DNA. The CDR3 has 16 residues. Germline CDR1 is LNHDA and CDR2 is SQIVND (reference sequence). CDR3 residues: CASSIMVGGGVNEQFF.

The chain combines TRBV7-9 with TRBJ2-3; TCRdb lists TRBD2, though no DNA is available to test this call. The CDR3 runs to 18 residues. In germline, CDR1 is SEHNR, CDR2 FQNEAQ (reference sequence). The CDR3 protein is CASSTDGWSSEGTDTQYF.